A selection of T cell receptor beta chains follows, all from one sample in a study of blood T cell repertoires in COVID-19. The data were produced by immunoSEQ multiplex PCR, yet TCRdb's version contains in-frame clones alone and is incomplete. The sample shows 55,000 to 90,000 clones, approximately 86% of them seen only once. Sequenced: peripheral blood. The source is a woman aged 55-69 years with acute or convalescent COVID-19. CDR3s include the opening cysteine and the closing phenylalanine or tryptophan. The order of the fields is V gene, clone size, J gene, D gene, CDR3 DNA, CDR3 protein. D genes are given only for firm matches. The size entry is marked missing in some rows and otherwise reads once, few, many or a size class.

TRBV6-4	NA	TRBJ2-7	TRBD1	TGTGCCAGCAGAATGGGGGACAGGGAGGGTTATAGCCCCTACGAGCAGTACTTC	CASRMGDREGYSPYEQYF
TRBV7-2	few	TRBJ2-2	TRBD1	TGTGCCAGCAGCTTGGTGACAGGGAATACCGGGGAGCTGTTTTTT	CASSLVTGNTGELFF
TRBV6-6	few	TRBJ1-1	NA	TGTGCCAGCAACTTCAATCAGGGAATCACTGAAGCTTTCTTT	CASNFNQGITEAFF
TRBV3-1/TRBV3-2	NA	TRBJ2-7	TRBD2	TGTGCCAGCAGCCGTGGAGGGAGCGGGGGTTACGAGCAGTACTTC	CASSRGGSGGYEQYF
TRBV12-5	NA	TRBJ2-2	NA	TGTGCTAGTGGCCGGGACAGGGGCGAAGCGGGGGGGCAGACCGGGGAGCTGTTTTTT	CASGRDRGEAGGQTGELFF
TRBV30	NA	TRBJ1-4	NA	TGTGCCTCGGGGGGCAATGGTAATGAAAAACTGTTTTTT	CASGGNGNEKLFF
TRBV7-6	NA	TRBJ2-5	TRBD1	TGTGCCAGCAGCCAGCCGGGACAGGGTGGAGAGACCCAGTACTTC	CASSQPGQGGETQYF
TRBV28	NA	TRBJ2-1	TRBD2	TGTGCCAGCAAGGGCGGGGGGGCCTCCTACAATGAGCAGTTCTTC	CASKGGGASYNEQFF
TRBV2	NA	TRBJ1-5	TRBD1	TGTGCCAGCAAGGGACAGGCGACTAATCGCAATCAGCCCCAGCATTTT	CASKGQATNRNQPQHF
TRBV20-1	NA	TRBJ1-1	NA	TGCAGTGCGGCCGGGCCAGGGGCTTTCTTT	CSAAGPGAFF
TRBV2	NA	TRBJ2-5	TRBD2	TGTGCCAGCAGCTTTAGCGGGGGGGCTGAAGAGACCCAGTACTTC	CASSFSGGAEETQYF
TRBV7-8	NA	TRBJ1-3	NA	TGTGCCAGCAGCTCCTCCTCTGGAAACACCATATATTTT	CASSSSSGNTIYF
TRBV7-8	NA	TRBJ1-6	NA	TGTGCCAGCAGCCGGGCGGGACTCTATAATTCACCCCTCCACTTT	CASSRAGLYNSPLHF
TRBV5-5	NA	TRBJ2-2	NA	TGTGCCAGCAGCTGGTGGGGGCGCCGCGGGTCAAACACCGGGGAGCTGTTTTTT	CASSWWGRRGSNTGELFF
TRBV6-5	NA	TRBJ1-1	TRBD1	TGTGCCAGCAGACAGGGGATGAACACTGAAGCTTTCTTT	CASRQGMNTEAFF
TRBV5-1	NA	TRBJ2-3	TRBD2	TGCGCCAGCAGCCAGGGACTAGCAGGGGATACGCAGTATTTT	CASSQGLAGDTQYF
TRBV6-1	NA	TRBJ1-6	NA	TGTGCCAGCACCTCTTTTAGAGGGCGGAATTCACCCCTCCACTTT	CASTSFRGRNSPLHF
TRBV9	NA	TRBJ2-3	NA	TGTGCCAGCAGCAGGGGAAATACGCAGTATTTT	CASSRGNTQYF
TRBV3-1/TRBV3-2	once	TRBJ2-1	TRBD1	TGTGCCAGCAGCCAAGTCCCCTCTGACAGGGGCTATGAGCAGTTCTTC	CASSQVPSDRGYEQFF
TRBV28	NA	TRBJ1-5	NA	TGTGCCAGCACCGAGTTTAGCAATCAGCCCCAGCATTTT	CASTEFSNQPQHF
TRBV27	NA	TRBJ2-3	NA	TGTGCCAGCAGTTTGTTCAGGGGAAGGAGCACAGATACGCAGTATTTT	CASSLFRGRSTDTQYF
TRBV5-1	NA	TRBJ2-7	TRBD1	TGCGCCAGCTCGGGACAGGGCCGCTGGGAGCAGTACTTC	CASSGQGRWEQYF
TRBV29-1	NA	TRBJ1-1	TRBD1	TGCAGCGTTCTCGACAGGGAACCCCCTGAAGCTTTCTTT	CSVLDREPPEAFF
TRBV12-3/TRBV12-4	NA	TRBJ2-3	NA	TGTGCCAGCAGGGCCGATACGCAGTATTTT	CASRADTQYF
TRBV6-5	NA	TRBJ2-7	TRBD1	TGTGCCAGCGCCGGGCGGGGGACAGGGGCAGTGCAGTACTTC	CASAGRGTGAVQYF
TRBV2	NA	TRBJ2-7	NA	TGTGCCAGCAGTGAAGTGGAGTACGAGCAGTACTTC	CASSEVEYEQYF
TRBV5-1	NA	TRBJ2-2	TRBD1	TGCGCCAGCAGCTTGGAAGGGGGCGTGAACACCGGGGAGCTGTTTTTT	CASSLEGGVNTGELFF
TRBV12-3/TRBV12-4	few	TRBJ2-2	NA	TGTGCCAGCAGCACTAGTCGCACCGGGGAGCTGTTTTTT	CASSTSRTGELFF
TRBV29-1	NA	TRBJ1-1	NA	TGCAGCGTGCTCCTCGTAAATACAGGGACAGCTTTCTTT	CSVLLVNTGTAFF
TRBV24-1	NA	TRBJ2-3	NA	TGTGCCACCAGTGTTGCCCAGGGGGGCCCCACAGATACGCAGTATTTT	CATSVAQGGPTDTQYF
TRBV19	NA	TRBJ1-2	TRBD1	TGTGCCAGTAGTGACGGTGGGACAGCTAACTATGGCTACACCTTC	CASSDGGTANYGYTF
TRBV9	NA	TRBJ2-2	TRBD2	TGTGCCAGCAGCGTAGTACTAGCGGCCGGGGAGCTGTTTTTT	CASSVVLAAGELFF
TRBV5-4	NA	TRBJ2-3	TRBD1	TGTGCCAGCAGCCGGGACAGTCTTTACACAGATACGCAGTATTTT	CASSRDSLYTDTQYF
TRBV19	NA	TRBJ1-1	NA	TGTGCCAGTACCAGGCGGGGGCACACTGAAGCTTTCTTT	CASTRRGHTEAFF
TRBV7-9	NA	TRBJ2-3	TRBD1	TGTGCCAGCAGCTCGTACCTAGGACAGGGGTCTCTCACAGATACGCAGTATTTT	CASSSYLGQGSLTDTQYF
TRBV12-3/TRBV12-4	NA	TRBJ2-5	NA	TGTGCCAGCAGCACCGGGGGTATGGAGACCCAGTACTTC	CASSTGGMETQYF
TRBV5-1	NA	TRBJ1-4	NA	TGCGCCAGCAGCTTGTTCGGGAAGAAACTGTTTTTT	CASSLFGKKLFF
TRBV30	NA	TRBJ1-1	NA	TGTGCCTGGAGTCGAGCGGGAGGGACTGAAGCTTTCTTT	CAWSRAGGTEAFF
TRBV6-6	NA	TRBJ1-4	NA	TGTGCCAGCAGACGCGGGACCGGGGCAACTAATGAAAAACTGTTTTTT	CASRRGTGATNEKLFF